The 12 T cell receptor beta chains below all came from one sample that was sequenced in a study of blood T cell repertoires in COVID-19. Clones were read by immunoSEQ multiplex PCR, and TCRdb kept only the in-frame ones, dropping some. The sample has over 200,000 clones, approximately 91% seen once. Sequencing used peripheral blood. These receptors originate from a woman aged 60 to 75 with acute or convalescent COVID-19.

This chain connects TRBV10-3 to TRBJ1-5, with a tentative D call TRBD1 (6 bases). Germline-derived CDR1 and CDR2 are ENHRY and SYGVKD. V was trimmed by 3 bases and J by 6 bases, leaving 18 bases between them. The CDR3 length is 16 residues. The CDR3 coding sequence is TGTGCCATCAGTGATAATATAGGTCAGGGGAGTCAGCCCCAGCATTTT. It is translated as CAISDNIGQGSQPQHF.

The chain combines TRBV11-3 with TRBJ2-2, with 8 bases lining up with TRBD1. The CDR3 has 16 amino acids. CDR1 is SGHNT, CDR2 YENEEA, per germline. V was pared by 5 bases and J by 7 bases, with 12 bases of the junction left unmatched. The CDR3 DNA reads as TGTGCCAGCAGCCCGGGACAGGCCAATGGGGTCGGGGAGCTGTTTTTT. It codes for CASSPGQANGVGELFF.

V is TRBV2 and J is TRBJ2-5; D gene unclear. The V end lost 5 bases, the J end lost 7 bases, and 14 bases lay between the germline ends. Looked up from germline, CDR1 is SNHLY and CDR2 is FYNNEI. The CDR3 runs 13 residues. The CDR3 protein is CASSLLSPGTQYF. The DNA of the CDR3 is TGTGCCAGCAGTCTATTATCTCCAGGGACCCAGTACTTC. Together with reference TRBV2 and TRBJ2-5, the CDR3 gives the full variable domain: EPEVTQTPSHQVTQMGQEVILRCVPISNHLYFYWYRQILGQKVEFLVSFYNNEISEKSEIFDDQFSVERPDGSNFTLKIRSTKLEDSAMYFCASSLLSPGTQYFGPGTRLLVL.

The J gene is TRBJ2-7, the V gene TRBV29-1, with 8 bases identical to TRBD1. This CDR3 has 13 residues. The ends lost 7 bases at V and 0 bases at J; junction bases unmatched: 5. Germline CDR1 SQVTM, CDR2 ANQGSEA. The CDR3 DNA reads TGCAGCGAGACAGGGGTAATCTCCTACGAGCAGTACTTC. Its protein is CSETGVISYEQYF.

V and J are TRBV14 and TRBJ1-1, with 7 bases lining up with TRBD1. This CDR3 region has 14 residues. V gave up 2 bases and J gave up 5 bases; unmatched junction bases: 5. Germline-derived CDR1 and CDR2 are SGHDN and FVKESK. The CDR3 bases are TGTGCCAGCAGCCAATTAGGGGGCCGGACTGAAGCTTTCTTT. Translating it yields CASSQLGGRTEAFF.

This CDR3 is CASSGGTGGSTDTQYF. CDR3 coding DNA: TGTGCCAGCAGCGGTGGGACAGGGGGTAGCACAGATACGCAGTATTTT. The chain links TRBV11-3 to TRBJ2-3; 11 nucleotides match TRBD1. The V segment lost 5 bases and the J segment 0 bases; nucleotides outside the gene matches: 4. Germline values: CDR1 SGHNT, CDR2 YENEEA. This CDR3 comprises 16 residues.

The chain links TRBV7-3 to TRBJ1-1; 7 positions match TRBD1. V lost 3 bases, J lost 8 bases, and 6 bases stayed unmatched. CDR3 size: 13 residues. Germline V CDR1 and CDR2: SGHTA, FQGTGA. This chain's CDR3 is CASSFQGVGEAFF. The CDR3 DNA sequence: TGTGCCAGCAGCTTTCAGGGGGTTGGGGAAGCTTTCTTT.

The rearrangement links TRBV18 to TRBJ2-5; D possibly corresponds to TRBD1 (7 bases). The germline CDR1 and CDR2 sequences are KGHSH and LQKENI. The CDR3 covers 16 residues. Trimming removed 3 bases from V and 1 base from J, with 15 bases in between. CDR3 DNA sequence: TGTGCCAGCTCACCGTCAGGGGGGCCGCTCCAAGAGACCCAGTACTTC. As protein: CASSPSGGPLQETQYF.

The chain recombines TRBV6-5 with TRBJ2-7; TRBD1 matches 7 bases. The trim removed 3 bases at V and 5 bases at J, leaving 7 bases unmatched. Germline V lookup: CDR1 MNHEY, CDR2 SVGAGI. CDR3 length: 14 amino acids. DNA of the CDR3: TGTGCCAGCAGTTATCGCAACAGGGGCGACGAGCAGTACTTC. Encoded protein: CASSYRNRGDEQYF.

The genes are TRBV27 and TRBJ1-2; 8 bases are shared with TRBD1. V trimming: 8 bases; J trimming: 8 bases; junction bases outside the gene matches: 10. CDR1 is MNHEY and CDR2 is SMNVEV in the germline V gene (reference sequence). CDR3 length: 13 amino acids. The CDR3 region is CASGGTGLRGYTF. The CDR3, as DNA: TGTGCCAGCGGGGGGACAGGCTTGAGGGGCTACACCTTC.

The chain employs TRBV18 and TRBJ1-3, with 9 bases identical to TRBD1. Per the germline V gene, CDR1 is KGHSH and CDR2 is LQKENI. The ends lost 3 bases at V and 1 base at J; junction bases unmatched: 4. CDR3 length equals 16 residues. The CDR3 DNA follows: TGTGCCAGCTCACCTCGGACAGGGGAGTCTGGAAACACCATATATTTT. Residues: CASSPRTGESGNTIYF.

This rearrangement joins TRBV18 to TRBJ1-4; 8 bases agree with TRBD1. With V trimmed by 4 bases and J by 5 bases, 6 bases remained unmatched. Germline lookup yields CDR1 KGHSH and CDR2 LQKENI. The CDR3 has 15 amino acids. The CDR3 here is CASSLDRGVNEKLFF. DNA for the CDR3: TGTGCCAGCTCACTAGACAGGGGCGTAAATGAAAAACTGTTTTTT.